This T cell receptor (beta chain) was identified in a study of cytomegalovirus exposure and HLA in healthy donors. Germline CDR1 SGDLS, CDR2 YYNGEE. The CDR3 sequence is 14 residues long. The V segment lost 5 bases and the J segment 6 bases; nucleotides outside the gene matches: 4. The PCR used 60 Vbeta and 13 Jbeta primers. Method: immunoSEQ multiplex PCR; TCRdb's copy keeps in-frame clones and lacks some. The sample has roughly 140,000 clones. The TCR comes from a male donor in good health and CMV-seronegative. The chain couples TRBV9 to TRBJ1-4, with 10 bases matching TRBD1. Sample: PBMCs. CDR3 bases: TGTGCCAGCAGTACCGGGACAGGGGATGAAAAACTGTTTTTT. It translates to CASSTGTGDEKLFF.